This TCR beta chain was recorded in a study of cytomegalovirus exposure and HLA in healthy donors. About the research overall: Early released data had roughly 81 million unique TCRs, all coming from HLA-typed donors. Study-level points and caveats: As immune exposure information, only CMV serostatus was available. In a later analysis, a missense DCLRE1C variant was linked to TCR beta V- and J-gene trimming.

The V gene lost 4 bases and the J gene lost 2 bases, with 32 bases spanning the gap. This CDR3 has 20 amino acids. Germline CDR1 and CDR2: SQVTM and ANQGSEA. PCR employed 60 Vbeta and 13 Jbeta primers. TCRdb's table, derived via immunoSEQ multiplex PCR, lists solely in-frame clones and lacks some. The table lists roughly 130,000 clones, over 60% of them singletons. As to this clone: Antigen unknown.

The chain has TRBV29-1 and TRBJ2-5; tentative D call: TRBD2 (6 bases). Input material: PBMCs. The origin of this receptor is a man younger than 35 in good health and CMV-seronegative. The CDR3 protein is CSVVGLDSRKAGGDQETQYF. CDR3 DNA: TGCAGCGTTGTGGGCCTAGACAGTCGTAAAGCAGGCGGGGATCAAGAGACCCAGTACTTC. The full variable domain, in which reference TRBV29-1 and TRBJ2-5 provide the parts outside the CDR3, is SAVISQKPSRDICQRGTSLTIQCQVDSQVTMMFWYRQQPGQSLTLIATANQGSEATYESGFVIDKFPISRPNLTFSTLTVSNMSPEDSSIYLCSVVGLDSRKAGGDQETQYFGPGTRLLVL.